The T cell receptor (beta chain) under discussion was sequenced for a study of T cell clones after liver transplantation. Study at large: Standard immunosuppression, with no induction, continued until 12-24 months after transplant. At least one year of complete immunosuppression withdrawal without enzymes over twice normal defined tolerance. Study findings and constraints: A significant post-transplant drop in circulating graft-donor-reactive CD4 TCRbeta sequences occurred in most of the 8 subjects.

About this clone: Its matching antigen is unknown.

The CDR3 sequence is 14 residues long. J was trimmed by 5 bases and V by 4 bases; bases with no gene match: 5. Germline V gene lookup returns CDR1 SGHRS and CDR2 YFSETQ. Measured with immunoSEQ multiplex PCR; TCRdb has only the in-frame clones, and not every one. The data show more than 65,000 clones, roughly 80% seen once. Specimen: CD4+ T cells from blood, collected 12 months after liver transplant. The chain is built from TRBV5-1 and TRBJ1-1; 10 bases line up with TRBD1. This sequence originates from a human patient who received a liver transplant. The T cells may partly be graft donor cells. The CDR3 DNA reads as TGCGCCAGCAGCGAGGGACAGGGGAATACTGAAGCTTTCTTT. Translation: CASSEGQGNTEAFF. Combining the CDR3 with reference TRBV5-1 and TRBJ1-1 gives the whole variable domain KAGVTQTPRYLIKTRGQQVTLSCSPISGHRSVSWYQQTPGQGLQFLFEYFSETQRNKGNFPGRFSGRQFSNSRSEMNVSTLELGDSALYLCASSEGQGNTEAFFGQGTRLTVV.